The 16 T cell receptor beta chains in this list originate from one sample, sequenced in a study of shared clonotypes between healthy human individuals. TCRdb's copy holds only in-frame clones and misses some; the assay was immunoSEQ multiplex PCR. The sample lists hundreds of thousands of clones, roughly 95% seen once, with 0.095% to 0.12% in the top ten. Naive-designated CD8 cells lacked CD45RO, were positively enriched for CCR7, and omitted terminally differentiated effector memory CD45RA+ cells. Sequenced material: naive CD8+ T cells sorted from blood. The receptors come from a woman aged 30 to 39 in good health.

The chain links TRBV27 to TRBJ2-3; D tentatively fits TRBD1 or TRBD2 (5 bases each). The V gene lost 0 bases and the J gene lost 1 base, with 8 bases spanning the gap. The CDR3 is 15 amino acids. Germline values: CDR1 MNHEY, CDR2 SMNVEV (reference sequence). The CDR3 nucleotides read TGTGCCAGCAGTTTATCCAGGGACGGCACAGATACGCAGTATTTT. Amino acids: CASSLSRDGTDTQYF.

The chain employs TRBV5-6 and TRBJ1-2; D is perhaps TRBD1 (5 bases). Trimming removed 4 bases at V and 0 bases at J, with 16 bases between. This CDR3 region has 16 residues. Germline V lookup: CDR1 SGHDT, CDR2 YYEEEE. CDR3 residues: CASSQGRLRTNYGYTF. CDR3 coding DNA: TGTGCCAGCAGCCAGGGACGGCTACGAACTAACTATGGCTACACCTTC.

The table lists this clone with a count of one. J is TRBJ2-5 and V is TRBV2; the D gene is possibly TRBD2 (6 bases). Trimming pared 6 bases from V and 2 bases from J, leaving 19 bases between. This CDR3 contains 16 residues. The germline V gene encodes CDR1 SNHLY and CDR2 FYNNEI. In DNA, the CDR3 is TGTGCCAGCAGGGCTCGACTAGACGAAAAACAAGAGACCCAGTACTTC. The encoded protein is CASRARLDEKQETQYF.

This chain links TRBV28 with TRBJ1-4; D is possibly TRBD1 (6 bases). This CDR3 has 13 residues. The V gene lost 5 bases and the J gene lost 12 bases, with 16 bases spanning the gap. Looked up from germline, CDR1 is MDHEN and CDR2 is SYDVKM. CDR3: CASSAKGGGELFF. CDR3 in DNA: TGTGCCAGCAGTGCCAAAGGGGGTGGGGAACTGTTTTTT.

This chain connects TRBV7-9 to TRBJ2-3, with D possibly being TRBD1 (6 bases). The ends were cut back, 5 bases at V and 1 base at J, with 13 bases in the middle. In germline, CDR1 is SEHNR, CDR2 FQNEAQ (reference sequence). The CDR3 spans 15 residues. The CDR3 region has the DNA TGTGCCAGCAGCCCGGGACAACTGGGCACAGATACGCAGTATTTT. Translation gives CASSPGQLGTDTQYF.

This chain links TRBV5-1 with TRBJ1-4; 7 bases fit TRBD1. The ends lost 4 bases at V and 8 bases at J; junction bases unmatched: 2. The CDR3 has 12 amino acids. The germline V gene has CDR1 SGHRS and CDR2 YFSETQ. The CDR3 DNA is TGCGCCAGCAGCCCGGACAGGGAAAAACTGTTTTTT. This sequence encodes CASSPDREKLFF.

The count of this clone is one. CDR3 residues: CASSLPRGEQFF. The CDR3, as DNA: TGTGCCAGCAGCCTACCGCGGGGTGAGCAGTTCTTC. This chain connects TRBV9 to TRBJ2-1, with D possibly being TRBD2 (6 bases). The ends were cut back, 4 bases at V and 9 bases at J, with 11 bases in the middle. In germline, CDR1 is SGDLS, CDR2 YYNGEE. CDR3 length: 12 residues. Together with reference TRBV9 and TRBJ2-1, the CDR3 gives the full variable domain: DSGVTQTPKHLITATGQRVTLRCSPRSGDLSVYWYQQSLDQGLQFLIQYYNGEERAKGNILERFSAQQFPDLHSELNLSSLELGDSALYFCASSLPRGEQFFGPGTRLTVL.

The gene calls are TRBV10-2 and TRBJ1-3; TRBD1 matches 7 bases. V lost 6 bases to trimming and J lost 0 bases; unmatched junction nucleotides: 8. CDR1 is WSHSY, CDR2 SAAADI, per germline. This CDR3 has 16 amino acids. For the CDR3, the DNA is TGCGCCAGCAGGGGGACCAGACAGGGCTCTGGAAACACCATATATTTT. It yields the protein CASRGTRQGSGNTIYF.

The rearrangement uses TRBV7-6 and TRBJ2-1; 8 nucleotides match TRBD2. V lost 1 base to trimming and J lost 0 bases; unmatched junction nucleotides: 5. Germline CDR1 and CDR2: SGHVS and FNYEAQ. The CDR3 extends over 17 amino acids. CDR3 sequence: CASSLGTSNPSYNEQFF. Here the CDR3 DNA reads TGTGCCAGCAGCTTAGGGACTAGCAATCCCTCCTACAATGAGCAGTTCTTC.

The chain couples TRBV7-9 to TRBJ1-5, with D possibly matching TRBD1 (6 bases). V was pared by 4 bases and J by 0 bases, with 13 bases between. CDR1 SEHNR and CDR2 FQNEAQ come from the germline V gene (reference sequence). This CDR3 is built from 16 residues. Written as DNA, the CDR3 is TGTGCCAGCAGCTACACCGGGACACATAGCAATCAGCCCCAGCATTTT. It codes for CASSYTGTHSNQPQHF.

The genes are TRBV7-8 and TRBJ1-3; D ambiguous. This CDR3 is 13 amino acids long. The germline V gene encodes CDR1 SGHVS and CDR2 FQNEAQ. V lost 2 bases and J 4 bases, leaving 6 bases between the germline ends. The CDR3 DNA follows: TGTGCCAGCAGCTTATTCCAGGGAAACACCATATATTTT. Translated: CASSLFQGNTIYF.

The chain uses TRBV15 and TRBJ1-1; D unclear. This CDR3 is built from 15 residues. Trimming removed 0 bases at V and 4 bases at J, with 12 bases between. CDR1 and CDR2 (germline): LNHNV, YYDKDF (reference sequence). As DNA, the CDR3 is TGTGCCACCAGCAGAGATCTCGGGAGTACCACTGAAGCTTTCTTT. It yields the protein CATSRDLGSTTEAFF.

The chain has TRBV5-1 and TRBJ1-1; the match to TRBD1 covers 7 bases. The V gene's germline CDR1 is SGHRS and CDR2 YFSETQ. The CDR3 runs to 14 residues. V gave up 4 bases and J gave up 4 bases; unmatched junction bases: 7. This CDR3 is CASSVTGVGTEAFF. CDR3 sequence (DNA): TGCGCCAGCAGCGTTACAGGGGTAGGCACTGAAGCTTTCTTT. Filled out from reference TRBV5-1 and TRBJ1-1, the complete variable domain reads KAGVTQTPRYLIKTRGQQVTLSCSPISGHRSVSWYQQTPGQGLQFLFEYFSETQRNKGNFPGRFSGRQFSNSRSEMNVSTLELGDSALYLCASSVTGVGTEAFFGQGTRLTVV.

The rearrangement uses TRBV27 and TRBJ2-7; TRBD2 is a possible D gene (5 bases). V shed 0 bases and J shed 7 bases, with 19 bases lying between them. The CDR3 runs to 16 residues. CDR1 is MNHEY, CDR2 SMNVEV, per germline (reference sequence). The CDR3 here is CASSLSAGVISREQYF. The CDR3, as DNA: TGTGCCAGCAGTTTATCGGCCGGGGTAATATCGAGGGAGCAGTACTTC.

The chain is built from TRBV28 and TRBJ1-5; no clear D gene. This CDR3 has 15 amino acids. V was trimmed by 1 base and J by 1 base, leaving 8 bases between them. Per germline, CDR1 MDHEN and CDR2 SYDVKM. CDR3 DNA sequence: TGTGCCAGCAGTTTATCTGGGGTGAGCAATCAGCCCCAGCATTTT. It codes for CASSLSGVSNQPQHF. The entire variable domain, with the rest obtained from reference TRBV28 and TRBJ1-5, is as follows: DVKVTQSSRYLVKRTGEKVFLECVQDMDHENMFWYRQDPGLGLRLIYFSYDVKMKEKGDIPEGYSVSREKKERFSLILESASTNQTSMYLCASSLSGVSNQPQHFGDGTRLSIL.

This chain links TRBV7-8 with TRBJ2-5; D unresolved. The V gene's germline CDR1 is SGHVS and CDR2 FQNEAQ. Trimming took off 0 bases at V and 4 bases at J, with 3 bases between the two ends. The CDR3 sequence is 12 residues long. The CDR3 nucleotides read TGTGCCAGCAGCTTAGCGCTAGAGACCCAGTACTTC. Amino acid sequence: CASSLALETQYF.